What follows are 22 T cell receptor beta chains derived from one specimen sequenced in a study of shared clonotypes between healthy human individuals. The repertoire was sequenced with immunoSEQ multiplex PCR; TCRdb's copy has only in-frame clones and lacks some. The profile covers more than 2,000,000 clones, with just over 90% appearing a single time and under 0.15% taken by the ten largest. The sample taken for sequencing was naive CD4+ T cells sorted from blood. As to subset: CD45RA+ positively selected. Receptors were obtained from a man aged 18 to 29 in good health.

The rearrangement links TRBV6-4 to TRBJ2-1; 8 nucleotides align to TRBD2. V lost 7 bases and J lost 2; bases outside the gene matches: 13. This CDR3 has 17 residues. Germline CDR1 reads MRHNA; CDR2 reads SNTAGT. Here the CDR3 reads CASTLDSGLATYNEQFF. The DNA of the CDR3 is TGTGCCAGCACCTTGGATTCCGGACTAGCCACCTACAATGAGCAGTTCTTC.

Worth noting for this clone: Compared with germline, one end of the junction differs, possibly owing to a read error. This rearrangement joins TRBV2 to TRBJ2-3; 7 bases align to TRBD1. The germline gives CDR1 SNHLY, CDR2 FYNNEI. This CDR3 spans 16 amino acids. CDR3 region: CASREGQVDFADTQYF. DNA of the CDR3: TGTGCCAGCAGAGAAGGACAGGTGGATTTTGCAGATACGCAGTATTTT.

The rearrangement links TRBV7-8 to TRBJ1-1; TRBD1 matches 7 bases. J gave up 6 bases and V 2 bases, and 9 bases lay outside the gene matches. CDR3 length: 15 residues. Germline loops: CDR1 SGHVS, CDR2 FQNEAQ. The CDR3 region is CASSLTPTGIAEAFF. The CDR3 DNA follows: TGTGCCAGCAGCTTAACTCCGACAGGGATTGCTGAAGCTTTCTTT.

V gene TRBV10-3 combines with J gene TRBJ1-1; D gene unclear. This CDR3 region has 13 residues. V dropped 6 bases and J dropped 4 bases, with 12 bases sitting between them. Germline CDR1 ENHRY, CDR2 SYGVKD. CDR3: CAISHGPGTEAFF. The CDR3 nucleotides read TGTGCCATCAGCCACGGCCCGGGCACTGAAGCTTTCTTT.

V gene TRBV10-3 combines with J gene TRBJ2-2, with TRBD1 matching over 7 bases. Per the germline V gene, CDR1 is ENHRY and CDR2 is SYGVKD. Trimming at V came to 3 bases and at J to 2 bases, leaving 6 bases not matched to a gene. CDR3 length: 16 residues. The CDR3 loop is CAISETGQLNTGELFF. As DNA, the CDR3 is TGTGCCATCAGTGAAACGGGACAGCTTAACACCGGGGAGCTGTTTTTT.

The chain is built from TRBV7-3 and TRBJ2-1; no firm D call. The ends were cut back, 5 bases at V and 7 bases at J, with 12 bases in the middle. Germline V CDR1 and CDR2: SGHTA, FQGTGA. This CDR3 has 13 amino acids. As DNA, the CDR3 is TGTGCCAGCAGCGTAGGACGAGGAAATGAGCAGTTCTTC. This codes for CASSVGRGNEQFF.

As DNA, the CDR3 is TGTGCCAGCGGGGGGACACCTTACGAGCAGTACTTC. Its protein product is CASGGTPYEQYF. The V call is TRBV6-5, the J call TRBJ2-7; D may match TRBD1 or TRBD2 (6 bases each). Germline V gene sequence: CDR1 MNHEY, CDR2 SVGAGI. Trimming cost V 8 bases and J 4 bases, with 12 bases left between them. The CDR3 runs 12 residues.

This clone occurred a few times. Other DNA sequences within the sample encode an identical CDR3. The chain carries TRBV18 and TRBJ2-3; D not resolved. Germline V gene sequence: CDR1 KGHSH, CDR2 LQKENI. V lost 4 bases and J lost 0, with 2 bases in between. The CDR3 runs 12 residues. The DNA for the CDR3 is TGTGCCAGCTCACTAAGCACAGATACGCAGTATTTT. It is translated as CASSLSTDTQYF.

The V call is TRBV14, the J call TRBJ2-4; D gene ambiguous. The germline V gene encodes CDR1 SGHDN and CDR2 FVKESK. The CDR3 has 15 residues. Trimming pared 0 bases from V and 3 bases from J, leaving 9 bases between. The CDR3 coding sequence is TGTGCCAGCAGCCAAGAAAGGATCCACAAAAACATTCAGTACTTC. This encodes CASSQERIHKNIQYF.

The table lists this clone with a count of one. The V gene is TRBV29-1, the J gene TRBJ2-2; 7 positions agree with TRBD1. The CDR3 has 13 amino acids. The V gene's germline CDR1 is SQVTM and CDR2 ANQGSEA. Germline trimming cut 5 bases from V and 4 bases from J; bases unmatched to any gene: 4. The chain's CDR3 is CSVRGGLTGELFF. Here the CDR3 DNA reads TGCAGCGTTCGAGGGGGCCTCACCGGGGAGCTGTTTTTT.

J is TRBJ2-3 and V is TRBV6-1; possibly TRBD2 for D (7 bases). There are 15 residues in the CDR3. The V gene's germline CDR1 is MNHNS and CDR2 SASEGT. With 8 bases removed from V and 5 bases from J, the gap between germline ends came to 20 bases. The CDR3 loop is CASGPARGQRDTQYF. CDR3 nucleotide sequence: TGTGCCAGCGGACCGGCGCGGGGGCAAAGAGATACGCAGTATTTT.

The J gene is TRBJ2-5, the V gene TRBV12-5; D may be TRBD2 (6 bases). Germline values: CDR1 LGHNT, CDR2 FRNRAP. Trimming left V 4 bases short and J 5 bases short, with 17 bases between. The CDR3 runs 15 residues. CDR3: CASGSSLGGVETQYF. Here the CDR3 DNA reads TGTGCTAGTGGTTCCTCTTTAGGCGGGGTGGAGACCCAGTACTTC.

The gene calls are TRBV7-9 and TRBJ1-1; 7 positions match TRBD1. There are 16 residues in the CDR3. Unmatched junction bases numbered 9, after V lost 5 bases and J lost 0 bases. From germline, CDR1 is SEHNR and CDR2 FQNEAQ (reference sequence). The CDR3 nucleotides read TGTGCCAGCAGCCTTCGACAGGGTTATATGAACACTGAAGCTTTCTTT. It translates to CASSLRQGYMNTEAFF.

The chain uses TRBV7-9 and TRBJ1-1; D gene uncertain. The CDR3 runs to 15 residues. The germline V gene encodes CDR1 SEHNR and CDR2 FQNEAQ (reference sequence). V lost 5 bases to trimming and J lost 4 bases, with 17 bases between them. CDR3 DNA sequence: TGTGCCAGCAGCGCAACGACGATGTCGAGCACTGAAGCTTTCTTT. This encodes CASSATTMSSTEAFF. The full variable domain, with the rest looked up from reference TRBV7-9 and TRBJ1-1, is DTGVSQNPRHKITKRGQNVTFRCDPISEHNRLYWYRQTLGQGPEFLTYFQNEAQLEKSRLLSDRFSAERPKGSFSTLEIQRTEQGDSAMYLCASSATTMSSTEAFFGQGTRLTVV.

V usage is TRBV18 and J usage is TRBJ1-2; tentatively, D is TRBD1 (5 bases). Looked up from germline, CDR1 is KGHSH and CDR2 is LQKENI. The CDR3 totals 13 residues. Deletions cut 3 bases from V and 7 bases from J, with 12 bases between. The CDR3 loop reads CASSPEVQVGYTF. CDR3 in DNA: TGTGCCAGCTCACCCGAGGTACAGGTTGGCTACACCTTC.

The chain combines TRBV5-4 with TRBJ1-6; D perhaps matches TRBD1 (5 bases). The germline gives CDR1 SGHNT, CDR2 YYREEE (reference sequence). Deletions cut 0 bases from V and 13 bases from J, with 14 bases between. The CDR3 consists of 14 residues. DNA for the CDR3: TGTGCCAGCAGCTTGGGGGACCTCATATCCCCCCTCCACTTT. Amino acids: CASSLGDLISPLHF.

The V and J genes are TRBV7-9 and TRBJ1-1, with a weak D call TRBD1 (6 bases). Germline CDR1 and CDR2: SEHNR and FQNEAQ (reference sequence). CDR3 length equals 15 residues. The V end was cut by 5 bases, the J end by 4 bases, with 17 bases between. The CDR3 DNA reads TGTGCCAGCAGCAGAACAGGGCTAGGGCGCACTGAAGCTTTCTTT. It encodes CASSRTGLGRTEAFF.

This chain links TRBV18 with TRBJ1-2; D gene unclear. The CDR3 has 14 amino acids. Germline values: CDR1 KGHSH, CDR2 LQKENI. V lost 0 bases and J 4 bases, leaving 9 bases between the germline ends. The CDR3 region is CASSPPQEIYGYTF. The CDR3 DNA reads TGTGCCAGCTCACCACCCCAGGAAATCTATGGCTACACCTTC.

The chain uses TRBV10-3 and TRBJ2-3; a possible D gene is TRBD2 (5 bases). The CDR3 length is 13 residues. The germline V gene has CDR1 ENHRY and CDR2 SYGVKD. V lost 7 bases and J 1 base, leaving 9 bases between the germline ends. The CDR3 DNA is TGTGCCATCACTGGCGGGCGCACAGATACGCAGTATTTT. Amino acid sequence: CAITGGRTDTQYF.

CDR3 sequence: CASRRWSSKQETQYF. CDR3 nucleotides: TGTGCCAGCAGAAGATGGTCTAGTAAACAAGAGACCCAGTACTTC. The chain couples TRBV6-1 to TRBJ2-5; D gene ambiguous. Germline V gene lookup returns CDR1 MNHNS and CDR2 SASEGT. V lost 6 bases to trimming and J lost 2 bases, with 16 bases between them. The CDR3 contains 15 residues.

V gene TRBV6-5 combines with J gene TRBJ2-7; 7 nucleotides match TRBD2. This CDR3 region has 14 residues. V shed 0 bases and J 7 bases; nucleotides not matched to a gene: 6. The germline V gene encodes CDR1 MNHEY and CDR2 SVGAGI. CDR3 bases: TGTGCCAGCAGTTACTCGCGTGGCGGGAGAGAGCAGTACTTC. Translation: CASSYSRGGREQYF.

The chain recombines TRBV10-2 with TRBJ2-5, with D unresolved. The CDR3 sequence is 13 residues long. In germline, CDR1 is WSHSY, CDR2 SAAADI. With 6 bases removed from V and 2 bases from J, the gap between germline ends came to 10 bases. This CDR3 reads CASRSSGQETQYF. CDR3 coding DNA: TGCGCCAGCAGATCGTCAGGTCAAGAGACCCAGTACTTC.